This entry features one T cell receptor (beta chain) sequence. Which antigen it targets is not known. Base-call qualities are not available, and no considerably larger clone is one nucleotide away. TCRbeta CDR3 regions were amplified from genomic DNA using the immunoSEQ Assay, a bias-controlled multiplex PCR. Processing in the source paper ran as follows. Nucleated cell counts per sample were estimated from amplification of reference gene primers within the assay. To quantify the absolute abundance of each unique TCRbeta CDR3 rearrangement, sequence reads were collapsed and filtered. For each sample, productive Simpson clonality was calculated as the square root of Simpson's diversity index across productive rearrangements. What TCRdb holds here is the immuneACCESS table cut down to in-frame rearrangements. Part of the clones is not present; checked against another copy, under half of the missing clones reflect an unresolved V gene, and the others are unexplained. That table furnishes V, J and clone size, whereas the DNA furnished D and trimming. The sample data list roughly 200,000 clones, and 80% to 90% of these were observed just once. Clones ranked in the top ten supply approximately 11% of the sample.

From cysteine to phenylalanine, the CDR3 is 13 amino acids long. The retained sequence is limited to the CDR3, 39 bases, with the frame set at the first base. The junction carries 15 bases between V and J, which are trimmed by 6 bases and 5 bases respectively. As encoded in the germline V gene, CDR1 is SGDLS while CDR2 is YYNGEE. The data were taken from a study of blood T cell repertoires in COVID-19 (TCRdb year 2020). Study-level background: Samples from collaborators originated in the United States, Italy and Spain and spanned both the acute and convalescent phases of COVID-19. The prospective study material was composed of cDNA or gDNA derived from T cells, B-cell-depleted T cells, or PBMCs. Deeply sampled blood TCRbeta repertoires from subjects exposed to, actively infected with, or recovered from COVID-19 were included in the dataset. A freely available public database, intended as a resource for researchers studying the immune response to SARS-CoV-2, is where the repertoires were released. Samples came from the ongoing ImmuneRACE study (first 160 participants) plus 1,254 subjects from 6 global collaborators. Sample metadata almost always included a de-identified subject ID, COVID-19 status, age in years and sex. Where available, HLA class I and class II types were obtained from metadata supplied by the sample provider rather than from assay-based typing. What the research found in general, with its limitations: Clinical and demographic metadata were provided uncurated, with the amount varying by source and participant.

The collaborating institutions used their own protocols to collect whole blood in K2EDTA tubes. For TCRbeta analysis, collaborators shipped samples in one of three forms: frozen whole blood, isolated PBMCs, or DNA extracted from either of those sample types. The V and J segments used are TRBV9 and TRBJ2-7; the D gene is possibly TRBD2, with 6 bases matching. The receptor comes from a human donor with active or convalescent COVID-19. The donor label of this sample is uncertain. The material sequenced was peripheral blood. The CDR3 is CASNGGLNDEQYF. The DNA is as follows: TGTGCCAGCAACGGAGGGTTGAACGACGAGCAGTACTTC.